Given below is one T cell receptor (beta chain) in context. The antigen is undetermined. The data derive from a study of cytomegalovirus exposure and HLA in healthy donors. General observations from the study: A later analysis linked a missense DCLRE1C variant to TCR beta V- and J-gene trimming. Apart from CMV serostatus, no immune exposure information was available. The investigators catalogued 150 to 200 TCR beta chains as cytomegalovirus-associated. 87-base-pair reads could not separate some V segments, including TRBV6-2 and TRBV6-3.

Vbeta (60) and Jbeta (13) primers were used in the PCR. Using immunoSEQ multiplex PCR, the repertoire was profiled, and TCRdb retains in-frame clones only, with some absent. The table counts 150,000 to 200,000 clones; less than 6.5% lies in the top ten. Germline CDR1 SGHNT, CDR2 YYREEE (reference sequence). The CDR3 loop spans 16 amino acids. Trimming at V came to 4 bases and at J to 5 bases, leaving 14 bases not matched to a gene. This chain joins TRBV5-4 and TRBJ1-2, with 7 bases aligning to TRBD1. This clonotype was obtained from a man aged 25-45 years in good health and CMV-seronegative. Sequenced: PBMCs. CDR3 region: CASSLPGTVEGYGYTF. For the CDR3, the DNA is TGTGCCAGCAGCCTGCCGGGGACAGTTGAGGGTTATGGCTACACCTTC.